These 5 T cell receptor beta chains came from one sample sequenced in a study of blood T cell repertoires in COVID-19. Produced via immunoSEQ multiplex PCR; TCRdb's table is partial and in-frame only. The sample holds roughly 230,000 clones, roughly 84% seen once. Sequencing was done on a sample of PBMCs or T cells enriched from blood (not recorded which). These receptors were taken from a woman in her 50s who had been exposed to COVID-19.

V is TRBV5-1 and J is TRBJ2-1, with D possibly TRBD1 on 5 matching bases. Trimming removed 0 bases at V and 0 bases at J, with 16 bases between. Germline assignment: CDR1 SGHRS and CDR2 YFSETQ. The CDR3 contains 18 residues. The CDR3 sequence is CASSLDLWGYSSYNEQFF. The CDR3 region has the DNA TGCGCCAGCAGCTTGGATCTCTGGGGCTACAGCTCCTACAATGAGCAGTTCTTC.

The CDR3 DNA reads as TGCGCCAGCAGCCAAGGAGCGGGGGGGCTGAATACGCAGTATTTT. This translates into CASSQGAGGLNTQYF. The chain uses TRBV4-3 and TRBJ2-3; 10 positions match TRBD2. The CDR3 is made up of 15 amino acids. V dropped 1 base and J dropped 7; count of bases not matched to a gene: 5. Germline assignment: CDR1 LGHNA and CDR2 YSLEER.

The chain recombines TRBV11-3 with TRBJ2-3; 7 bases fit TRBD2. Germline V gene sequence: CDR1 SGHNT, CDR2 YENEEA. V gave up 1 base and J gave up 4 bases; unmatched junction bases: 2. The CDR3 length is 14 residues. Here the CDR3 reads CASSLAGGPDTQYF. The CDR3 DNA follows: TGTGCCAGCAGCTTAGCGGGGGGTCCAGATACGCAGTATTTT.

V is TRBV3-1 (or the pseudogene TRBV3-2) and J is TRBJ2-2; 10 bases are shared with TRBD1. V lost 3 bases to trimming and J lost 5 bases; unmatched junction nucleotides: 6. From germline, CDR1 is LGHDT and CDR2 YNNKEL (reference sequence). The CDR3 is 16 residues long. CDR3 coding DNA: TGTGCCAGCAGCCAGAGGGACAGGGGAGGGACCGGGGAGCTGTTTTTT. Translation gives CASSQRDRGGTGELFF.

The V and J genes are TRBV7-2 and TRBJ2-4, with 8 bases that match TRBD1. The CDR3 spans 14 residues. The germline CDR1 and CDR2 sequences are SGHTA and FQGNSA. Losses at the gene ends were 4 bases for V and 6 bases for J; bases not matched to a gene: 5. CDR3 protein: CASSSGQGTNIQYF. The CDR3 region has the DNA TGTGCCAGCAGCTCCGGACAGGGCACAAACATTCAGTACTTC.